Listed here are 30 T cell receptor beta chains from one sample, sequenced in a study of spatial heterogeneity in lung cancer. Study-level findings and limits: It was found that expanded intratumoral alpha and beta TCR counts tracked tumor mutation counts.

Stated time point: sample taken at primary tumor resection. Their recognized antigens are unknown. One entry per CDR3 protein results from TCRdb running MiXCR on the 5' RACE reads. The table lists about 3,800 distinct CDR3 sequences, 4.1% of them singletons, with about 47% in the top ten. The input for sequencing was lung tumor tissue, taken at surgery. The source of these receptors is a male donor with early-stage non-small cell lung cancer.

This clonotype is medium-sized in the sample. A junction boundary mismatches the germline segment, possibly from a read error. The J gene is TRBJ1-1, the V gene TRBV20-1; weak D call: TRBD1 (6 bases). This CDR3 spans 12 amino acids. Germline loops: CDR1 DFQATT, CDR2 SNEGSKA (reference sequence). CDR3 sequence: CSAPAAGQGQIF. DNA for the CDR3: TGCAGTGCTCCGGCCGCCGGGCAGGGGCAAATCTTT.

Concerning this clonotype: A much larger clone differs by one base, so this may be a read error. This CDR3 is CSEAEGSYNEQFF. The CDR3 region has the DNA TGCAGTGAAGCGGAGGGCTCCTACAATGAGCAGTTCTTC. This chain joins TRBV20-1 and TRBJ2-1; weak D call: TRBD2 (6 bases). The CDR3 is 13 amino acids. V lost 7 bases, J lost 0 bases, and 10 bases lay in between. Germline V lookup: CDR1 DFQATT, CDR2 SNEGSKA (reference sequence).

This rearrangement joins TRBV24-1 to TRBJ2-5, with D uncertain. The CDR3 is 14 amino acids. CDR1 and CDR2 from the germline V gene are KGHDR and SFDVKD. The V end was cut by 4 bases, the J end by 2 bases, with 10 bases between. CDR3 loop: CATSDGTVQETQYF. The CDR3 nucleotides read TGTGCCACCAGTGACGGTACCGTACAAGAGACCCAGTACTTC.

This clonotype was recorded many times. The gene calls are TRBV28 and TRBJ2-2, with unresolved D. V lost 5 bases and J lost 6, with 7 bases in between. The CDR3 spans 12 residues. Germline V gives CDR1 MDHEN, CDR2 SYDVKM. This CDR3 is CASSHLPGELFF. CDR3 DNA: TGTGCCAGCAGTCACCTACCCGGGGAGCTGTTTTTT.

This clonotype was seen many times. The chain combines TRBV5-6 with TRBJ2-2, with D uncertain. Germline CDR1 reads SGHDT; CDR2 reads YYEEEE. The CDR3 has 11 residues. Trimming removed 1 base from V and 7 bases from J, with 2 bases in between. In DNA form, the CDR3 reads TGTGCCAGCAGCTTGTACGGGGAGCTGTTTTTT. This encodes CASSLYGELFF. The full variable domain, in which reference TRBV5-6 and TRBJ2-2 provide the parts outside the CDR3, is DAGVTQSPTHLIKTRGQQVTLRCSPKSGHDTVSWYQQALGQGPQFIFQYYEEEERQRGNFPDRFSGHQFPNYSSELNVNALLLGDSALYLCASSLYGELFFGEGSRLTVL.

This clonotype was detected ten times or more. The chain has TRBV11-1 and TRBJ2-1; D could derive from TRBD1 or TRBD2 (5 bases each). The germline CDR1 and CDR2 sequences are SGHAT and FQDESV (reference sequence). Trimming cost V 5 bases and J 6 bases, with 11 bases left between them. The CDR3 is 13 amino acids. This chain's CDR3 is CASSPGTVNEQFF. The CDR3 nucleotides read TGTGCCAGCAGCCCCGGGACGGTCAATGAGCAGTTCTTC.

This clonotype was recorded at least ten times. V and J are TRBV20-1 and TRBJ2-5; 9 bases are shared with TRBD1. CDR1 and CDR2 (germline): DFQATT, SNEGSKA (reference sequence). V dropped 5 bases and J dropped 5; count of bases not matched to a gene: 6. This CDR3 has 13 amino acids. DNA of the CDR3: TGCAGTGCTCACAGGGGGCTGGGGGAGACCCAGTACTTC. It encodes CSAHRGLGETQYF.

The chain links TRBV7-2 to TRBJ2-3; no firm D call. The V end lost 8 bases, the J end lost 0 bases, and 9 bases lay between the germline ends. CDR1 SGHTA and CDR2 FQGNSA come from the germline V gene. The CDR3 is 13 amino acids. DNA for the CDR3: TGTGCCAGCCGCGCATCTAGCACAGATACGCAGTATTTT. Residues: CASRASSTDTQYF.

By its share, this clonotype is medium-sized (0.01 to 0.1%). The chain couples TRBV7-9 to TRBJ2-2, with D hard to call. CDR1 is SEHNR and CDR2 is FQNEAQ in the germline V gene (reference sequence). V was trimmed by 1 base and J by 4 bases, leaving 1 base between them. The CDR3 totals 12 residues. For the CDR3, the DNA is TGTGCCAGCAGCTTAGGCACCGGGGAGCTGTTTTTT. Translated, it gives CASSLGTGELFF.

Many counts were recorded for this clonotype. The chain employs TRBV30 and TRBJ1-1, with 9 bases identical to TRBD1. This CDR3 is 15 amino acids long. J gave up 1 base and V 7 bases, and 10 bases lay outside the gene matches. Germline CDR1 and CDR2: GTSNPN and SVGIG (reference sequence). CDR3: CAYVPGQGWNTEAFF. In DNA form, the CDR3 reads TGTGCCTACGTCCCGGGACAGGGCTGGAACACTGAAGCTTTCTTT.

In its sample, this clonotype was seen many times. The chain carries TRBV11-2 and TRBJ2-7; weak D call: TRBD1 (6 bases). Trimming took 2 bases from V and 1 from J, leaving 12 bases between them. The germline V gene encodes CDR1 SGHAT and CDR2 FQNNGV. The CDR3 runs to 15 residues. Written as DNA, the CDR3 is TGTGCCAGCAGCTTAATTTTCGGACAGTCCTACGAGCAGTACGTC. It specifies CASSLIFGQSYEQYV.

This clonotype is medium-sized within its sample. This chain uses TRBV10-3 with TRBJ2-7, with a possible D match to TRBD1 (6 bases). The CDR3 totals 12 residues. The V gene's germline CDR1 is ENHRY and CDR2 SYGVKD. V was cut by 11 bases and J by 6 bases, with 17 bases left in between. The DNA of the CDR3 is TGTGCCGCGTCAGGGGTAGGACTCGAGCAGTACGTC. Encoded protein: CAASGVGLEQYV.

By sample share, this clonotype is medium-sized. The CDR3 loop is CASSTTGAGEAFF. Written as DNA, the CDR3 is TGCGCCAGCAGCACCACAGGGGCGGGTGAAGCTTTCTTT. The V call is TRBV5-1, the J call TRBJ1-1; 7 bases line up with TRBD1. The V segment lost 4 bases and the J segment 7 bases; nucleotides outside the gene matches: 7. Germline-derived CDR1 and CDR2 are SGHRS and YFSETQ. The CDR3 length is 13 residues.

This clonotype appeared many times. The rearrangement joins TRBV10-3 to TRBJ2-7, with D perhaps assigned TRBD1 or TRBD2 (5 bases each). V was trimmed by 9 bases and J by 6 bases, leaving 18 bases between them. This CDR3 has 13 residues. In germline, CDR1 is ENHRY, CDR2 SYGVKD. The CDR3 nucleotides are TGTGCCATTTCCGGGACGCAAGGCAGCGAGCAGTACGTC. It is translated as CAISGTQGSEQYV.

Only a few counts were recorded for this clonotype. CDR3 nucleotides: TGTGCCAGCAGGTCGTACGGGATGAACACTGAAGCTTTCTTT. Its protein product is CASRSYGMNTEAFF. V gene TRBV5-6 combines with J gene TRBJ1-1; D gene unclear. Trimming cost V 5 bases and J 0 bases, with 11 bases left between them. CDR1 and CDR2 from the germline V gene are SGHDT and YYEEEE. The CDR3 totals 14 residues.

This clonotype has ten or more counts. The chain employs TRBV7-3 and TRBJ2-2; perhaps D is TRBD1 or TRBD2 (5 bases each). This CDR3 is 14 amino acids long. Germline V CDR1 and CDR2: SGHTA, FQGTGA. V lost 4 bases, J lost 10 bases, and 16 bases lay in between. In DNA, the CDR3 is TGTGCCAGCAGCTCAGGCCGGGGCTCGGAGGAGCTGTTTTTT. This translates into CASSSGRGSEELFF.

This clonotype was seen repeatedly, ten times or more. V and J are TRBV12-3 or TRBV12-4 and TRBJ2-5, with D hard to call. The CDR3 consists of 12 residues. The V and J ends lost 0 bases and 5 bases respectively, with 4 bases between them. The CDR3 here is CASSLARETQYF. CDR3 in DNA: TGTGCCAGCAGTTTAGCGCGCGAGACCCAGTACTTC.

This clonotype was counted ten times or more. This CDR3 reads CASRADSTDTQYF. As DNA, the CDR3 is TGTGCCAGCAGAGCGGACAGCACAGATACGCAGTATTTT. V gene TRBV6-5 combines with J gene TRBJ2-3; a weak D match, TRBD2 (5 bases). The V gene's germline CDR1 is MNHEY and CDR2 SVGAGI. V was trimmed by 6 bases and J by 0 bases, leaving 7 bases between them. The CDR3 contains 13 residues.

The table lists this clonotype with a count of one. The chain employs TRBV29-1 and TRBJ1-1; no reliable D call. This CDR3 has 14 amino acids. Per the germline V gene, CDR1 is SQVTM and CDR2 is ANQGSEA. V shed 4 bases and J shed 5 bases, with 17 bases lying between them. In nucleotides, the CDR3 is TGCAGCGTTGGATCGGGTCTCGGTAGGACTGAAGCTTTCTTT. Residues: CSVGSGLGRTEAFF.

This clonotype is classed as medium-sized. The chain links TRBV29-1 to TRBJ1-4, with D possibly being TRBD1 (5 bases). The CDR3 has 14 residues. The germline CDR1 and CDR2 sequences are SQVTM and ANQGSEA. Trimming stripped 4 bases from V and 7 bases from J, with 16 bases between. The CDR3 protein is CSVATGTQFEKLFF. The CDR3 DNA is TGCAGCGTTGCTACCGGGACCCAATTTGAAAAACTGTTTTTT. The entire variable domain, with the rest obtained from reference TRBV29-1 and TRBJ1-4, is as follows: SAVISQKPSRDICQRGTSLTIQCQVDSQVTMMFWYRQQPGQSLTLIATANQGSEATYESGFVIDKFPISRPNLTFSTLTVSNMSPEDSSIYLCSVATGTQFEKLFFGSGTQLSVL.

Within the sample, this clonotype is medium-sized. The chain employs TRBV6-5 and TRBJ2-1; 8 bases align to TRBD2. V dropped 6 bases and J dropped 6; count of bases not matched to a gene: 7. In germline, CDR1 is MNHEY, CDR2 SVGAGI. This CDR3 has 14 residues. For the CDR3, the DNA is TGTGCCAGCAGCCCTACCGGGACTAGCAATGAGCAGTTCTTC. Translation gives CASSPTGTSNEQFF.

The CDR3 DNA reads TGTGCCAGCAGTTTAAGAGGGTACGAGCAGTACTTC. Amino acids: CASSLRGYEQYF. V gene TRBV27 combines with J gene TRBJ2-7, with D perhaps TRBD2 (5 bases). This CDR3 region has 12 residues. Germline V gene lookup returns CDR1 MNHEY and CDR2 SMNVEV (reference sequence). With 2 bases removed from V and 4 bases from J, the gap between germline ends came to 6 bases.

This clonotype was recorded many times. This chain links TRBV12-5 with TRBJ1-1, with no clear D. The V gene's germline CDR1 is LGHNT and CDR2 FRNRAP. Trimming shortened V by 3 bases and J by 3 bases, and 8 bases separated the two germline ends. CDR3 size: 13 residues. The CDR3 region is CASGLEEDTEAFF. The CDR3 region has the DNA TGTGCTAGTGGTTTAGAGGAGGACACTGAAGCTTTCTTT.

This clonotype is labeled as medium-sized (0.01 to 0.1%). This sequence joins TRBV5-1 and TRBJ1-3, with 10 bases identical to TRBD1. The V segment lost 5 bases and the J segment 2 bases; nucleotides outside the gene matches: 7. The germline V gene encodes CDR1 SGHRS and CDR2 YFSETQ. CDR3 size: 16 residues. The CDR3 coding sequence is TGCGCCAGCAGTCCAACCGGGACAGGGGCTGGAAACACCATATATTTT. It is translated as CASSPTGTGAGNTIYF. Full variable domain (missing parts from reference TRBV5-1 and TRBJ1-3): KAGVTQTPRYLIKTRGQQVTLSCSPISGHRSVSWYQQTPGQGLQFLFEYFSETQRNKGNFPGRFSGRQFSNSRSEMNVSTLELGDSALYLCASSPTGTGAGNTIYFGEGSWLTVV.

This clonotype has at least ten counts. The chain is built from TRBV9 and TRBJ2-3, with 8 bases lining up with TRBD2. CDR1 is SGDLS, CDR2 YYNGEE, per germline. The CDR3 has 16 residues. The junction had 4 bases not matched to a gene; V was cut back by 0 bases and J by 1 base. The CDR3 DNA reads TGTGCCAGCAGCGTAGTCGGGAGGGCCGGCACAGATACGCAGTATTTT. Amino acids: CASSVVGRAGTDTQYF.

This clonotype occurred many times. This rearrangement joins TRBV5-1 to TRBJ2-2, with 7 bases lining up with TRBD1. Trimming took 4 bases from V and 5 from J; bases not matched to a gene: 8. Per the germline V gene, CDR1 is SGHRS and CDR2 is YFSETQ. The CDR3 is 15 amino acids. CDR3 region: CASSTRQGNTGELFF. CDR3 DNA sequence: TGCGCCAGCAGCACCAGACAGGGAAATACCGGGGAGCTGTTTTTT. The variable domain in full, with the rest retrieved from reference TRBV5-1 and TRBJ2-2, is KAGVTQTPRYLIKTRGQQVTLSCSPISGHRSVSWYQQTPGQGLQFLFEYFSETQRNKGNFPGRFSGRQFSNSRSEMNVSTLELGDSALYLCASSTRQGNTGELFFGEGSRLTVL.

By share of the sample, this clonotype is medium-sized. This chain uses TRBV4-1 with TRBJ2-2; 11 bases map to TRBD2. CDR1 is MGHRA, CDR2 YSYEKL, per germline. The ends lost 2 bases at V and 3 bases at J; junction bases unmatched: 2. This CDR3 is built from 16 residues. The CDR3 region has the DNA TGCGCCAGCAGCCAAACTAGCGGGGGATACACCGGGGAGCTGTTTTTT. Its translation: CASSQTSGGYTGELFF.

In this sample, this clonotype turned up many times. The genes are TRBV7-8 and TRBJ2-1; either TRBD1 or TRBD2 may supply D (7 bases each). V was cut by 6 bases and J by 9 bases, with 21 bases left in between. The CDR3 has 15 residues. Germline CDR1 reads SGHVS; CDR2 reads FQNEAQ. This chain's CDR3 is CASSQGGAGETEQFF. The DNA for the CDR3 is TGTGCCAGCAGTCAGGGGGGTGCGGGAGAGACTGAGCAGTTCTTC.

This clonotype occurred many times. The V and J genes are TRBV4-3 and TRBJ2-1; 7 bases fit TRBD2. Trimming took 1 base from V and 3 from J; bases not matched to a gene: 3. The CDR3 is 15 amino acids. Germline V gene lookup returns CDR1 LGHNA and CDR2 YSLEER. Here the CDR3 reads CASSQGREFYNEQFF. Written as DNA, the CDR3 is TGCGCCAGCAGCCAAGGGCGGGAGTTCTACAATGAGCAGTTCTTC.

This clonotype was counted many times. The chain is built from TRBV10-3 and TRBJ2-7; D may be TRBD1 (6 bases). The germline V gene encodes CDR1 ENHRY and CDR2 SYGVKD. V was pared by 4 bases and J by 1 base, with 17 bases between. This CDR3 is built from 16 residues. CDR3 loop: CAISARTGMASYEQYF. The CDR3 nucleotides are TGTGCCATCAGTGCGCGCACAGGGATGGCGTCCTACGAGCAGTACTTC.